This TCR beta chain was identified in a study of blood T cell repertoires in COVID-19. Study overall: COVID-19 samples collected from the United States, Italy and Spain covered acute and convalescent phases. Sources were T cells, B-cell-depleted T cells, or PBMCs; the material itself was cDNA or gDNA.

Original processing methods: From reference gene primer amplification, estimates of nucleated cell counts were derived. This table comes from immunoSEQ multiplex PCR, and its TCRdb copy is limited to in-frame clones, with some not included. Clone size and V and J calls were adopted from that table, with D and trimming inferred from the DNA. Of about 250,000 clones listed, 86% are singletons. Trimming pared 0 bases from V and 8 bases from J, leaving 23 bases between. This CDR3 comprises 17 residues. Germline V CDR1 and CDR2: SGDLS, YYNGEE. The sequenced material came from peripheral blood. V and J are TRBV9 and TRBJ1-2, with D possibly being TRBD1 (6 bases). The clonotype was recovered from an older woman who had recovered from COVID-19. The CDR3 nucleotides read TGTGCCAGCAGCGTAGGGATAAGGGGCGACGACCAGGGGGGCTACACCTTC. Translating it yields CASSVGIRGDDQGGYTF.